Shown below are 30 T cell receptor beta chains from a single sample sequenced in a study of shared clonotypes between healthy human individuals. The protocol was immunoSEQ multiplex PCR, while the TCRdb copy is restricted to in-frame clones and leaves out a portion. Found here are 950,000 to 1,200,000 clones, approximately 80% of them singletons; the top ten hold almost 0.9%. The sample taken for sequencing was memory CD4+ T cells from PBMCs. Subset denoted: CD45RA-negative fraction. These receptors were obtained from a man aged 18 to 29 in good health. Some clones in this sample may be carry-over from other donors' samples.

The rearrangement links TRBV5-1 to TRBJ1-1; the match to TRBD1 covers 9 bases. Germline loops: CDR1 SGHRS, CDR2 YFSETQ. V lost 4 bases to trimming and J lost 4 bases; unmatched junction nucleotides: 11. CDR3 length equals 16 residues. CDR3 sequence reads: CASSRTRDRAATEAFF. CDR3 DNA: TGCGCCAGCAGCCGGACTAGGGACAGGGCGGCCACTGAAGCTTTCTTT.

V usage is TRBV18 and J usage is TRBJ1-4, with no clear D. V gave up 5 bases and J gave up 8 bases, with 12 bases separating them. The CDR3 is made up of 13 amino acids. Germline loops: CDR1 KGHSH, CDR2 LQKENI. As DNA, the CDR3 is TGTGCCAGCTCAGGAGGTTTAGGGGAAAAACTGTTTTTT. The encoded protein is CASSGGLGEKLFF.

This clone has just one count. This rearrangement joins TRBV4-1 to TRBJ2-2; D gene unclear. V lost 3 bases to trimming and J lost 1 base, with 9 bases between them. CDR3 size: 15 residues. Germline-derived CDR1 and CDR2 are MGHRA and YSYEKL. The CDR3 here is CASSQGPVNTGELFF. CDR3 DNA sequence: TGCGCCAGCAGCCAGGGCCCAGTGAACACCGGGGAGCTGTTTTTT.

V and J are TRBV29-1 and TRBJ2-2; D is unresolved. The CDR3 totals 12 residues. Germline V lookup: CDR1 SQVTM, CDR2 ANQGSEA. V was shortened by 4 bases and J by 1 base, with 4 bases between the two germline ends. The CDR3 nucleotides read TGCAGCGTTGCCAAGAACACCGGGGAGCTGTTTTTT. Translating gives CSVAKNTGELFF.

Concerning this clone itself: This likely stems from a read error, as it lies one base from a far larger clone. This specimen includes other DNA sequences encoding the same CDR3. The J gene is TRBJ1-2, the V gene TRBV28; 9 bases align to TRBD1. Per germline, CDR1 MDHEN and CDR2 SYDVKM. This CDR3 is 15 amino acids long. The CDR3 sequence is CASRLQGAFNYGYTF. In DNA form, the CDR3 reads TGTGCCAGCAGGCTACAGGGGGCCTTTAACTATGGCTACACTTTC.

The chain carries TRBV19 and TRBJ1-5; D gene ambiguous. Germline CDR1 and CDR2: LNHDA and SQIVND (reference sequence). The CDR3 totals 13 residues. Trimming took 5 bases from V and 7 from J, leaving 12 bases between them. The CDR3 coding sequence is TGTGCCAGTAGTTGGAGGACGGGGCAGCCCCAGCATTTT. It translates to CASSWRTGQPQHF.

V usage is TRBV7-3 and J usage is TRBJ2-2; D uncertain. V dropped 2 bases and J dropped 1 base, with 11 bases sitting between them. Looked up from germline, CDR1 is SGHTA and CDR2 is FQGTGA. The CDR3 sequence is 16 residues long. The CDR3, as DNA: TGTGCCAGCAGCTTATCCCCGCCGGGGAACACCGGGGAGCTGTTTTTT. Translation: CASSLSPPGNTGELFF.

This chain uses TRBV5-4 with TRBJ1-2; weak D call: TRBD1 (6 bases). Between the trimmed V and J ends, which lost 7 bases and 4 bases, there was a span of 23 bases. This CDR3 has 16 amino acids. Germline V gene data show CDR1 as SGHNT and CDR2 as YYREEE (reference sequence). CDR3 in DNA: TGTGCCAGCGAACCCGGGGGTACAGGGAACACCTATGGCTACACCTTC. Encoded protein: CASEPGGTGNTYGYTF.

Notes on this clone: The same CDR3 can be traced to other DNA sequences in this sample. The chain has TRBV11-2 and TRBJ2-5; weak D call: TRBD1 (5 bases). The CDR3 length is 13 residues. Germline CDR1 is SGHAT and CDR2 is FQNNGV. Trimming pared 1 base from V and 5 bases from J, leaving 8 bases between. CDR3 DNA sequence: TGTGCCAGCAGCTTAGTTCAGGGTGAGACCCAGTACTTC. It specifies CASSLVQGETQYF.

The chain has TRBV28 and TRBJ1-2; 9 bases match TRBD1. The CDR3 totals 16 residues. The V and J ends lost 6 bases and 8 bases, in that order; junction bases with no gene match: 16. CDR1 and CDR2 from the germline V gene are MDHEN and SYDVKM. Written as DNA, the CDR3 is TGTGCCAGCAGCGTACCACAGGGGGCCAGAGTGAGAGGCTACACCTTC. It translates to CASSVPQGARVRGYTF.

This chain uses TRBV18 with TRBJ2-7; D is unclear. Trimming took 2 bases from V and 2 from J, leaving 7 bases between them. Germline V gives CDR1 KGHSH, CDR2 LQKENI. The CDR3 length is 13 residues. The CDR3 is CASSPGPAYEQYF. The CDR3 nucleotides are TGTGCCAGCTCACCAGGTCCAGCCTACGAGCAGTACTTC. Supplemented by reference TRBV18 and TRBJ2-7, the full variable domain reads NAGVMQNPRHLVRRRGQEARLRCSPMKGHSHVYWYRQLPEEGLKFMVYLQKENIIDESGMPKERFSAEFPKEGPSILRIQQVVRGDSAAYFCASSPGPAYEQYFGPGTRLTVT.

This clone occurred once. This chain uses TRBV7-2 with TRBJ2-7; D unclear. Germline CDR1 reads SGHTA; CDR2 reads FQGNSA. The length of the CDR3 is 16 residues. V lost 0 bases and J lost 0, with 12 bases in between. The CDR3 reads CASSLAGSQRSYEQYF. Written as DNA, the CDR3 is TGTGCCAGCAGCTTAGCAGGTTCACAGCGCTCCTACGAGCAGTACTTC.

V is TRBV28 and J is TRBJ2-1, with D perhaps matching TRBD1 (5 bases). Germline V lookup: CDR1 MDHEN, CDR2 SYDVKM. CDR3 size: 14 residues. V was pared by 8 bases and J by 5 bases, with 16 bases between. The CDR3 bases are TGTGCCAGCCGGACATCCTTTGGCAACAATGAGCAGTTCTTC. It specifies CASRTSFGNNEQFF.

This rearrangement joins TRBV10-3 to TRBJ2-5; a weak D match, TRBD2 (6 bases). The end of the DNA aligns better with TRBJ2-7, so the J call may be wrong. The germline V gene has CDR1 ENHRY and CDR2 SYGVKD. There are 14 residues in the CDR3. CDR3 amino acids: CAIRAGGEQYEQYF. The CDR3, as DNA: TGTGCCATCAGAGCTGGAGGGGAACAATACGAGCAGTACTTC.

This chain uses TRBV4-2 with TRBJ2-6; 7 nucleotides match TRBD2. The germline V gene encodes CDR1 LGHNA and CDR2 YNFKEQ. Trimming removed 5 bases from V and 1 base from J; junction bases left unmatched: 14. The CDR3 totals 19 residues. CDR3 protein: CASSAPRGGSLSGANVLTF. In DNA form, the CDR3 reads TGTGCCAGCAGCGCCCCCCGGGGAGGGAGTTTGTCTGGGGCCAACGTCCTGACTTTC.

This clone occurred once. The chain employs TRBV6-1 and TRBJ2-4, with 10 bases identical to TRBD2. Germline V gene lookup returns CDR1 MNHNS and CDR2 SASEGT. Unmatched junction bases numbered 8, after V lost 11 bases and J lost 7 bases. The CDR3 runs 13 residues. CDR3 sequence (DNA): TGTGCCTGTATAGAGCGGGAGGGGAACATTCAGTACTTC. Encoded protein: CACIEREGNIQYF.

This chain joins TRBV5-1 and TRBJ2-2; 14 bases fit TRBD2. Looked up from germline, CDR1 is SGHRS and CDR2 is YFSETQ. J gave up 6 bases and V 5 bases, and 3 bases lay outside the gene matches. The CDR3 runs 15 residues. The CDR3 spells CASRGTSGSPGELFF. CDR3 nucleotide sequence: TGCGCCAGCAGGGGGACTAGCGGGAGCCCCGGGGAGCTGTTTTTT.

The rearrangement joins TRBV28 to TRBJ2-7; D may be TRBD1 (6 bases). Germline values: CDR1 MDHEN, CDR2 SYDVKM. The CDR3 length is 15 residues. V was shortened by 4 bases and J by 2 bases, with 15 bases between the two germline ends. CDR3 protein: CASSSLTGQTYEQYF. The CDR3, as DNA: TGTGCCAGCAGTTCCCTGACAGGCCAAACCTACGAGCAGTACTTC. Together with reference TRBV28 and TRBJ2-7, the CDR3 gives the full variable domain: DVKVTQSSRYLVKRTGEKVFLECVQDMDHENMFWYRQDPGLGLRLIYFSYDVKMKEKGDIPEGYSVSREKKERFSLILESASTNQTSMYLCASSSLTGQTYEQYFGPGTRLTVT.

As regards this clone: The same CDR3 is also encoded by other DNA sequences in this sample. V usage is TRBV7-2 and J usage is TRBJ2-7; the D gene is possibly TRBD1 (6 bases). Trimming removed 1 base from V and 0 bases from J, with 7 bases in between. CDR3 size: 14 residues. Per the germline V gene, CDR1 is SGHTA and CDR2 is FQGNSA. CDR3 amino acids: CASSLGTVSYEQYF. The DNA for the CDR3 is TGTGCCAGCAGCTTAGGGACAGTCTCCTACGAGCAGTACTTC. Drawing the rest from reference TRBV7-2 and TRBJ2-7, the complete variable domain is GAGVSQSPSNKVTEKGKDVELRCDPISGHTALYWYRQSLGQGLEFLIYFQGNSAPDKSGLPSDRFSAERTGGSVSTLTIQRTQQEDSAVYLCASSLGTVSYEQYFGPGTRLTVT.

This sequence joins TRBV30 and TRBJ2-5, with D perhaps TRBD2 (6 bases). CDR3 length: 13 residues. CDR1 and CDR2 (germline): GTSNPN, SVGIG (reference sequence). V lost 2 bases, J lost 5 bases, and 12 bases lay in between. In DNA form, the CDR3 reads TGTGCCTGGAGTACAGCGGGCGTCGAGACCCAGTACTTC. It specifies CAWSTAGVETQYF.

The J gene is TRBJ1-5, the V gene TRBV6-5, with 8 positions matching TRBD1. V was pared by 6 bases and J by 7 bases, with 5 bases of the junction left unmatched. CDR1 is MNHEY, CDR2 SVGAGI, per germline. The CDR3 consists of 13 residues. CDR3 sequence (DNA): TGTGCCAGCAGATCGGACAGGGCCCAGCCCCAGCATTTT. It encodes CASRSDRAQPQHF.

This clone was counted between two and nine times. The V and J genes are TRBV7-3 and TRBJ2-3, with 7 positions matching TRBD2. The junction had 7 bases not matched to a gene; V was cut back by 3 bases and J by 4 bases. Germline assignment: CDR1 SGHTA and CDR2 FQGTGA. The CDR3 has 15 amino acids. The CDR3 DNA is TGTGCCAGCAGCTTGGCGGGAGAGGTAGCAGATACGCAGTATTTT. This gives the protein CASSLAGEVADTQYF.

This chain connects TRBV5-1 to TRBJ1-4, with D perhaps TRBD1 (6 bases). This CDR3 comprises 15 residues. Germline V gene sequence: CDR1 SGHRS, CDR2 YFSETQ. Trimming removed 6 bases at V and 4 bases at J, with 16 bases between. CDR3 DNA: TGCGCCAGCAACTCCGGGACACCCGTTAATGAAAAACTGTTTTTT. As protein: CASNSGTPVNEKLFF.

This clone was picked up a small number of times. The rearrangement uses TRBV9 and TRBJ1-3; D gene unclear. This CDR3 spans 17 amino acids. Germline V gene data show CDR1 as SGDLS and CDR2 as YYNGEE. V gave up 3 bases and J gave up 0 bases, with 16 bases separating them. The CDR3 DNA reads as TGTGCCAGCAGCGCAAACCGACTCGACGTCTCTGGAAACACCATATATTTT. This translates into CASSANRLDVSGNTIYF.

This sequence joins TRBV6-6 and TRBJ2-1; D uncertain. V was pared by 6 bases and J by 0 bases, with 12 bases between. Looked up from germline, CDR1 is MNHNY and CDR2 is SVGAGI (reference sequence). The CDR3 runs 15 residues. CDR3 in DNA: TGTGCCAGCAGCTTCAGCGTGAGCTCCTACAATGAGCAGTTCTTC. It yields the protein CASSFSVSSYNEQFF.

The gene calls are TRBV5-1 and TRBJ2-1; 9 positions match TRBD2. Germline CDR1 SGHRS, CDR2 YFSETQ. The length of the CDR3 is 16 residues. The junction had 10 bases not matched to a gene; V was cut back by 0 bases and J by 9 bases. The DNA for the CDR3 is TGCGCCAGCAGCTTGGCCGGCGGGAGGGCCTTAGGTGAGCAGTTCTTC. The encoded protein is CASSLAGGRALGEQFF.

J is TRBJ2-1 and V is TRBV4-2, with TRBD2 identical over 8 bases. This CDR3 has 17 amino acids. V trimming: 4 bases; J trimming: 8 bases; junction bases outside the gene matches: 16. The germline gives CDR1 LGHNA, CDR2 YNFKEQ. The DNA for the CDR3 is TGTGCCAGCAGCCCCCTGGCTGGGACTAGGAGGGGCGATGAGCAGTTCTTC. This codes for CASSPLAGTRRGDEQFF.

The gene calls are TRBV5-1 and TRBJ2-6; 8 bases align to TRBD1. Losses at the gene ends were 4 bases for V and 3 bases for J; bases not matched to a gene: 9. Germline V CDR1 and CDR2: SGHRS, YFSETQ. The CDR3 length is 17 residues. This CDR3 is CASSPRGQGGGANVLTF. The CDR3 coding sequence is TGCGCCAGCAGCCCGCGTGGACAGGGTGGTGGGGCCAACGTCCTGACTTTC.

This clone was seen repeatedly, ten times or more. The sample has other DNA sequences that encode this CDR3 too. The chain uses TRBV6-5 and TRBJ2-7; D may correspond to TRBD1 or TRBD2 (7 bases each). The CDR3 sequence is 15 residues long. V shed 0 bases and J shed 4 bases, with 13 bases lying between them. Germline V gene lookup returns CDR1 MNHEY and CDR2 SVGAGI. Written as DNA, the CDR3 is TGTGCCAGCAGTTACTCGCCCCAGGGGGGGTACGAGCAGTACTTC. It is translated as CASSYSPQGGYEQYF.

The V call is TRBV10-3, the J call TRBJ1-2, with 8 positions matching TRBD1. Trimming removed 6 bases from V and 5 bases from J; junction bases left unmatched: 20. The CDR3 totals 18 residues. From germline, CDR1 is ENHRY and CDR2 SYGVKD. The CDR3 sequence is CAISSQGAYPGARYGYTF. For the CDR3, the DNA is TGTGCCATCAGCTCGCAGGGGGCCTATCCAGGGGCTCGATATGGCTACACCTTC.